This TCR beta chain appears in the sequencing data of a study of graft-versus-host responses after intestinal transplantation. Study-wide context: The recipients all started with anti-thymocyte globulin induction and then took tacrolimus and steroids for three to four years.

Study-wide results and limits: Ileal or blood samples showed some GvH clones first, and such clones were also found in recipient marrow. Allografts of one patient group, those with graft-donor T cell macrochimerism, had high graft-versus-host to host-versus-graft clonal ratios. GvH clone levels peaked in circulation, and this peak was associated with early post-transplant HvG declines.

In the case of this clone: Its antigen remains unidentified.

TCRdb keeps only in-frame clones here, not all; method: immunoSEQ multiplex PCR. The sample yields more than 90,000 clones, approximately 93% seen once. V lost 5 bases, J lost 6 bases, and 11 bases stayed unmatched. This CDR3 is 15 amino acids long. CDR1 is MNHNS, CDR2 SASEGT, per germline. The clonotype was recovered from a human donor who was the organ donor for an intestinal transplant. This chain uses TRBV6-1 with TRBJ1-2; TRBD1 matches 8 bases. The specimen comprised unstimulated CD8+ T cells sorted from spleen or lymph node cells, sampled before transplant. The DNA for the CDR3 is TGTGCCAGCAGTTCATACGATACAGGGGGAAATGGCTACACCTTC. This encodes CASSSYDTGGNGYTF.